This TCR beta chain was identified during a study of T cell responses to AZD1222 COVID-19 vaccine (dated by TCRdb to 2020 to 2023). In the study overall: A total of approximately 240 trial participants underwent TCR sequencing, of whom some 210 received two doses of AZD1222 and about 26 received two doses of the MenACWY control vaccine. Trial participants were enrolled by age into subgroups of 18-55, 56-69 and 70-plus years, and roughly 150, 30 and 60 TCR-sequenced participants, respectively, were included in these subgroups. Points the paper makes about the study in general: The 56-69-year group was small, and its depth increase did not reach significance, likely because of low power. Because no day 14 peak-response samples were available, repertoires were characterized only after the peak T cell response. Vaccine-associated CD4 TCRs spanned the whole spike protein, with dominant responses in regions 160-218 and 743-854. Reportedly, almost half of the unique spike-specific TCRs recognized epitopes lying outside the regions that are mutated in the B.1.351 and B.1.1.7 variants. Participants were mostly white British and included more females than males, and it was suggested by the authors that clonal diversity may have been underestimated. After two AZD1222 doses, spike-specific TCR breadth and depth were significantly higher than at day 0 and than in MenACWY recipients. Only five or six AZD1222 recipients were SARS-CoV-2 seropositive at baseline, limiting conclusions about previously exposed vaccinees.

Remarks on this clone: Its recognized antigen is unknown. No quality values exist for individual bases; no much larger clone is one base distant.

The label giving this sample's time point can be read as: about 28 days (+/-7) after the second vaccine dose. Because spike-specific TCR depth and breadth did not differ between the two schedules, AZD1222 recipients who got a second dose at roughly 4 weeks were pooled with those who got a second dose at roughly 12 weeks. Vaccinee samples were obtained from the UK trials COV001 and COV002, which included a single-blind randomized controlled phase 2/3 trial of AZD1222 (ChAdOx1 nCoV-19) in healthy adults. Trial participant PBMC samples were collected at day 0 and day 28 after the second dose for TCRbeta chain sequencing. The CDR3 regions of human TCRbeta chains were analyzed by immunosequencing. In the original analysis: Repertoire TCRs were checked for matches against a reference library of SARS-CoV-2-specific TCRs that had been generated using the MIRA antigen-specificity platform. Breadth was defined as the fraction of unique TCRs that were SARS-CoV-2-associated, and depth was defined as the fraction of total T cells that were SARS-CoV-2-associated. Using the MIRA data, each spike-specific TCR was assigned both to the spike region to which the TCR was reactive and to a CD4 or CD8 class. Log10-transformed breadth and depth values were compared by one-way ANOVA with Sidak's multiple comparisons tests. Here the immuneACCESS table is served through TCRdb, limited to in-frame sequences with V and J called. Missing clones are a known gap in these copies; in checked studies unresolved V genes cover under half, and the rest lacks a known reason. V and J calls plus clone size are reproduced from that table; the DNA served to infer D and trimming. The sample contains 70,000 to 80,000 clones, around three quarters of them found a single time. The ten largest clones represent around 50% of the sample.

V has 0 bases trimmed and J has 8 bases trimmed; junction bases matching no gene number 7. From a lookup of the germline V gene, CDR1 and CDR2 are SGHRS and YFSETQ. The CDR3, cysteine through phenylalanine, is 14 amino acids long. Only CDR3 DNA remains: 42 bases, in frame from the first base. Sample: peripheral blood, taken 28 days after the second AZD1222 dose. The source is an adult who received the AZD1222 COVID-19 vaccine. The chain joins TRBV5-1 to TRBJ1-2; 7 bases in the middle match TRBD1. The CDR3 region has the sequence CASSLAGQREGYTF. The sequenced DNA is TGCGCCAGCAGCTTGGCGGGACAGAGAGAGGGCTACACCTTC.